These 8 T cell receptor beta chains share one sample of origin, sequenced in a study of early T cells in non-severe SARS-CoV-2 infection listed by TCRdb under 2021. The method was 5' RACE. The instrument was a NextSeq 500. In TCRdb, the public reads were trimmed at Q25 with fastp and aligned with MiXCR, with productive beta chains retained. Rows merge per CDR3 protein into single entries with the most common DNA and genes. The sample yields tens of thousands of distinct CDR3 sequences; around 6.1% were counted once. The biggest ten clones account for less than 25% of the sample. The source material was whole blood, sampled at baseline. Receptors originate from an adult who was a healthcare worker with PCR-confirmed SARS-CoV-2 infection or an uninfected control (not recorded which).

This clonotype was recorded many times. The genes are TRBV28 and TRBJ2-7, with D tentatively TRBD1 (7 bases). The germline V and J ends were trimmed by 4 bases and 0 bases, with 13 bases remaining between them. The V gene's germline CDR1 is MDHEN and CDR2 SYDVKM. There are 15 residues in the CDR3. CDR3 in DNA: TGTGCCAGCAGTTCCCCCCAGGGGGGCTCCTACGAGCAGTACTTC. Protein product: CASSSPQGGSYEQYF.

The V call is TRBV5-8, the J call TRBJ2-3, with a weak D call TRBD2 (5 bases). This CDR3 comprises 12 residues. CDR1 is SGHTS and CDR2 is YDEGEE in the germline V gene. The V end lost 0 bases, the J end lost 14 bases, and 13 bases lay between the germline ends. CDR3: CASSLASLAVYF. CDR3 sequence (DNA): TGTGCCAGCAGCTTGGCCTCTCTAGCAGTGTATTTT.

This clonotype was detected ten times or more. V gene TRBV5-1 combines with J gene TRBJ1-2; TRBD1 aligns across 10 bases. This CDR3 is built from 15 residues. V lost 0 bases and J lost 6; bases outside the gene matches: 5. CDR1 and CDR2 from the germline V gene are SGHRS and YFSETQ. The CDR3, as DNA: TGCGCCAGCAGCTTGGCCGGACAGGGGGGCGATGGCTACACCTTC. This translates into CASSLAGQGGDGYTF.

This clonotype was observed a few times. This chain joins TRBV7-9 and TRBJ1-2; TRBD1 is a possible D gene (6 bases). The CDR3 is made up of 17 amino acids. CDR1 SEHNR and CDR2 FQNEAQ come from the germline V gene (reference sequence). The V gene lost 4 bases and the J gene lost 1 base, with 19 bases spanning the gap. The CDR3 region has the DNA TGTGCCAGCAGCTCCTATTCGCGGGACAACGTTAACTATGGCTACACCTTC. This codes for CASSSYSRDNVNYGYTF.

There are many counts of this clonotype. This rearrangement joins TRBV11-2 to TRBJ2-5, with 8 positions matching TRBD2. The CDR3 has 16 amino acids. Trimming removed 3 bases from V and 1 base from J; junction bases left unmatched: 7. The germline V gene has CDR1 SGHAT and CDR2 FQNNGV. The CDR3 reads CASSFLRAGAQETQYF. CDR3 sequence (DNA): TGTGCCAGCAGCTTCCTAAGAGCGGGGGCCCAAGAGACCCAGTACTTC.

There are many counts of this clonotype. The chain has TRBV5-6 and TRBJ2-1, with a weak D call TRBD1 (6 bases). Trimming took 5 bases from V and 3 from J, leaving 33 bases between them. Per germline, CDR1 SGHDT and CDR2 YYEEEE. CDR3 length: 21 amino acids. The CDR3 DNA sequence: TGTGCCAGCAGTTTCGTCTCGACAGTCTTTAATGACAGGCCCCTCTACAATGAGCAGTTCTTC. Translation: CASSFVSTVFNDRPLYNEQFF.

The V and J genes are TRBV3-1 and TRBJ2-2, with D perhaps matching TRBD1 (5 bases). Germline values: CDR1 LGHDT, CDR2 YNNKEL (reference sequence). The CDR3 runs to 17 residues. The V gene lost 0 bases and the J gene lost 5 bases, with 16 bases spanning the gap. CDR3: CASSQEEIDRGTGELFF. The CDR3 bases are TGTGCCAGCAGCCAAGAGGAGATCGACAGAGGTACCGGGGAGCTGTTTTTT. Full variable domain (missing parts from reference TRBV3-1 and TRBJ2-2): DTAVSQTPKYLVTQMGNDKSIKCEQNLGHDTMYWYKQDSKKFLKIMFSYNNKELIINETVPNRFSPKSPDKAHLNLHINSLELGDSAVYFCASSQEEIDRGTGELFFGEGSRLTVL.

This clonotype appeared a few times. One end of the junction fails to match germline, which may point to a read error. This chain links TRBV20-1 with TRBJ2-2; TRBD2 matches at 8 bases. There are 14 residues in the CDR3. Germline lookup yields CDR1 DFQATT and CDR2 SNEGSKA (reference sequence). The CDR3 protein is CSAKSGGNTGELFF. The CDR3 nucleotides are TGCAGTGCTAAGAGCGGGGGAAACACCGGGGAGCTTTTTTTT.